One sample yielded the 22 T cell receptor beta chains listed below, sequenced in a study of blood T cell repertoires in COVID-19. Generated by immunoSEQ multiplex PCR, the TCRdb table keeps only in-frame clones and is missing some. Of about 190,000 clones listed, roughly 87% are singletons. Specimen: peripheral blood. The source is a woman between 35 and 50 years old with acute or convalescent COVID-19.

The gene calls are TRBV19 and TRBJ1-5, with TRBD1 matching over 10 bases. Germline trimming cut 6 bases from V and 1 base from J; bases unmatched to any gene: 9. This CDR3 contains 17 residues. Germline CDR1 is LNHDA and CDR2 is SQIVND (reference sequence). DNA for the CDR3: TGTGCCAGTAGAAACAGACAGGGGGCGCGGAGCAATCAGCCCCAGCATTTT. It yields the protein CASRNRQGARSNQPQHF.

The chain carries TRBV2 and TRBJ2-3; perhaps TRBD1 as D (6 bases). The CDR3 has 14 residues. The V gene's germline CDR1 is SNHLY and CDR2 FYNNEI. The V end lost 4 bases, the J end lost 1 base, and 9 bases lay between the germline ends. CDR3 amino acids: CASSANRGTDTQYF. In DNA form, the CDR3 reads TGTGCCAGCAGTGCCAACAGGGGCACAGATACGCAGTATTTT.

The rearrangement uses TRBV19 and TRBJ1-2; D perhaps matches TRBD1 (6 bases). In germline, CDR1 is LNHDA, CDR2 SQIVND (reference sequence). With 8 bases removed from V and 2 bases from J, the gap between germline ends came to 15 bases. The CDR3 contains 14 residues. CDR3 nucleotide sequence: TGTGCCAGTCTAACAGGGATCGCAAACTATGGCTACACCTTC. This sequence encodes CASLTGIANYGYTF.

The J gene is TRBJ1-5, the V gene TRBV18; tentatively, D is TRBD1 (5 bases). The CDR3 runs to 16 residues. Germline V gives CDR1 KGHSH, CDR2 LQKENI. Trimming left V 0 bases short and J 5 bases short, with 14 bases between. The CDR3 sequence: CASSPPGGYRYQPQHF. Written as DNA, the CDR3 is TGTGCCAGCTCACCACCCGGGGGTTACCGGTATCAGCCCCAGCATTTT.

The DNA for the CDR3 is TGTGCCATCAGTGAGTCTCGCGCGGAGGTCAAGCAGTACTTC. Protein sequence: CAISESRAEVKQYF. The V call is TRBV10-3, the J call TRBJ2-7, with D perhaps matching TRBD2 (5 bases). Germline V gene lookup returns CDR1 ENHRY and CDR2 SYGVKD. V was trimmed by 0 bases and J by 8 bases, leaving 14 bases between them. CDR3 length: 14 amino acids.

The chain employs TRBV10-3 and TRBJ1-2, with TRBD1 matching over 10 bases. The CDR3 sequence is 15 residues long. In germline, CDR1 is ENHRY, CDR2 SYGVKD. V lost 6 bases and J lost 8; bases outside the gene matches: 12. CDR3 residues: CAIRASRDRGEGYTF. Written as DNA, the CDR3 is TGTGCCATCAGAGCATCCCGGGACAGGGGAGAGGGCTACACCTTC.

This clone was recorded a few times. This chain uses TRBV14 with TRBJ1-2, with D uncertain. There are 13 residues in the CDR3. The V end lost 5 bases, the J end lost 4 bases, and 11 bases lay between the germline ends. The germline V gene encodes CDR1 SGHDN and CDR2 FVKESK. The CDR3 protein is CASSTLRGYGYTF. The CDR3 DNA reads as TGTGCCAGCAGCACTCTCCGGGGCTATGGCTACACCTTC.

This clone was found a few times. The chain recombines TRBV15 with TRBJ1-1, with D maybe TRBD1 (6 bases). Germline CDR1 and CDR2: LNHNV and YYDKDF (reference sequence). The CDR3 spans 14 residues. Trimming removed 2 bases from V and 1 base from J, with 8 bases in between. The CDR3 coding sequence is TGTGCCACCAGCAGAAAAGGGGGGAACACTGAAGCTTTCTTT. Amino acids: CATSRKGGNTEAFF.

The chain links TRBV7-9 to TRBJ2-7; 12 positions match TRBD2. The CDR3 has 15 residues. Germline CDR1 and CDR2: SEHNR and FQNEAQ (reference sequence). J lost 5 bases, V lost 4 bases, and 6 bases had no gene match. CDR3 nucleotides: TGTGCCAGCAGCTCGACTAGCGGGAGAGGAGACGAGCAGTACTTC. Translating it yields CASSSTSGRGDEQYF.

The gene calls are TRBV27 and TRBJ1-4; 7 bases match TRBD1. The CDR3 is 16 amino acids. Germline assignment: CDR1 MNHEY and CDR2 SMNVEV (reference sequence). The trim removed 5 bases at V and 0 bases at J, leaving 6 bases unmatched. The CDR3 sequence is CASSPGQVSTNEKLFF. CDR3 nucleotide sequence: TGTGCCAGCAGTCCCGGACAGGTCTCAACTAATGAAAAACTGTTTTTT.

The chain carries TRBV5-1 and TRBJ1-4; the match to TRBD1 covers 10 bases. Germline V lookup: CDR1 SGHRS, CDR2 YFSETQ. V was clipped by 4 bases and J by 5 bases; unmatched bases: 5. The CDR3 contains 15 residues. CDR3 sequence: CASSRSGQGNEKLFF. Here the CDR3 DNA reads TGCGCCAGCAGCCGTTCGGGACAGGGGAATGAAAAACTGTTTTTT. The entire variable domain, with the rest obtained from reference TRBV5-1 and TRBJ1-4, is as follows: KAGVTQTPRYLIKTRGQQVTLSCSPISGHRSVSWYQQTPGQGLQFLFEYFSETQRNKGNFPGRFSGRQFSNSRSEMNVSTLELGDSALYLCASSRSGQGNEKLFFGSGTQLSVL.

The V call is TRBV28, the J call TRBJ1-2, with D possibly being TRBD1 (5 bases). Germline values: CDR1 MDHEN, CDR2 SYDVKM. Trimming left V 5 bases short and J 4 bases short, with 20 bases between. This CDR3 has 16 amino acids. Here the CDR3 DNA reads TGTGCCAGCAGTATGACCGACCCAGGGTTTACCTATGGCTACACCTTC. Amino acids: CASSMTDPGFTYGYTF.

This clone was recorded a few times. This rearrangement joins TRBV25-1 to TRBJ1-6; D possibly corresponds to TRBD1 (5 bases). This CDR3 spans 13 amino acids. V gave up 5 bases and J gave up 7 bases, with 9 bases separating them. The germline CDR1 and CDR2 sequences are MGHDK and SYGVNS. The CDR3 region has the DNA TGTGCCAGCAGTTCAGGGAACAATTCACCCCTCCACTTT. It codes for CASSSGNNSPLHF. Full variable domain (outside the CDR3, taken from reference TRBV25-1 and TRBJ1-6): EADIYQTPRYLVIGTGKKITLECSQTMGHDKMYWYQQDPGMELHLIHYSYGVNSTEKGDLSSESTVSRIRTEHFPLTLESARPSHTSQYLCASSSGNNSPLHFGNGTRLTVT.

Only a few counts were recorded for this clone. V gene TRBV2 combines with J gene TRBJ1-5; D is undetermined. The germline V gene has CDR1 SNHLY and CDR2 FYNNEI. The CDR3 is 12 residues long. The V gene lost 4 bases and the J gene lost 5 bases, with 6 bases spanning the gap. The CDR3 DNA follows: TGTGCCAGCAGTGGAGACTATCAGCCCCAGCATTTT. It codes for CASSGDYQPQHF.

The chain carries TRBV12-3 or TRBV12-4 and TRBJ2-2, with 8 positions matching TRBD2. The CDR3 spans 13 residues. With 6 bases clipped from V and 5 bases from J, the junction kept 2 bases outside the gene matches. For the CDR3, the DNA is TGTGCCAGCAGGTCTAGCGGGACCGGGGAGCTGTTTTTT. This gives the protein CASRSSGTGELFF.

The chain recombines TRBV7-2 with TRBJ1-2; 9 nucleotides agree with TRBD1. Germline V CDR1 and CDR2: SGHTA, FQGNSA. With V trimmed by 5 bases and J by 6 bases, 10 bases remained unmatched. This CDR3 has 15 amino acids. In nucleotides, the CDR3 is TGTGCCAGCAGCGAATTGACAGGGGGAAGGGATGGCTACACCTTC. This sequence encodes CASSELTGGRDGYTF. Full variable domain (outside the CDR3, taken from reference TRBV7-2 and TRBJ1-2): GAGVSQSPSNKVTEKGKDVELRCDPISGHTALYWYRQSLGQGLEFLIYFQGNSAPDKSGLPSDRFSAERTGGSVSTLTIQRTQQEDSAVYLCASSELTGGRDGYTFGSGTRLTVV.

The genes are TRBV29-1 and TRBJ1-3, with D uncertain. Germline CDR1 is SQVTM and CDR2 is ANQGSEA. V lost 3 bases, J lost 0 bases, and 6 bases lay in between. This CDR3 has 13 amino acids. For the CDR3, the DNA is TGCAGCGTTGATCCCGGCTCTGGAAACACCATATATTTT. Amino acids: CSVDPGSGNTIYF.

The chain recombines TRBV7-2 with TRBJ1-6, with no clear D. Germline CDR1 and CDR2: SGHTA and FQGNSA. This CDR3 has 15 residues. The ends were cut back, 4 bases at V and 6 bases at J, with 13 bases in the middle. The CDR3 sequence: CASSSNQLANSPLHF. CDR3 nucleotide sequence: TGTGCCAGCAGCTCCAACCAGTTAGCTAATTCACCCCTCCACTTT.

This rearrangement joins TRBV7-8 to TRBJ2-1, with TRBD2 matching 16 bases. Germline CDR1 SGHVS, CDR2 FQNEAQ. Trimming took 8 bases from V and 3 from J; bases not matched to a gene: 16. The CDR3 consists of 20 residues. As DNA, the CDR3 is TGTGCCAGCGCCATGGGACTAGCGGGAGGGCCCGTGGTGCGCTACAATGAGCAGTTCTTC. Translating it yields CASAMGLAGGPVVRYNEQFF.

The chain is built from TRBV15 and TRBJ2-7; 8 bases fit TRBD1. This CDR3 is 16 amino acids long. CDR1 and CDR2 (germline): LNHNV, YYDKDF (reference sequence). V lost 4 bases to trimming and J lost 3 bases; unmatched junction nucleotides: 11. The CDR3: CATSKETGGRSYEQYF. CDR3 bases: TGTGCCACCAGCAAAGAAACAGGGGGTCGGAGCTACGAGCAGTACTTC.

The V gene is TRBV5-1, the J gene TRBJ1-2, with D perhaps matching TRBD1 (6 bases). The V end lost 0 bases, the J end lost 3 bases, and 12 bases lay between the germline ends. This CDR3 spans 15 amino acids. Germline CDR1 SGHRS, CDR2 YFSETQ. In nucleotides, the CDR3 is TGCGCCAGCAGCTTGGCCGCGGGGGCGGACTATGGCTACACCTTC. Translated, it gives CASSLAAGADYGYTF.

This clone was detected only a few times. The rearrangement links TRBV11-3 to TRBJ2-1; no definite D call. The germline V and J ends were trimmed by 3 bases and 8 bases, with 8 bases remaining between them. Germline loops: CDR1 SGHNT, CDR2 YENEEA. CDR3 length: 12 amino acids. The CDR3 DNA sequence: TGTGCCAGCAGCTTCGGTTTGGATGAGCAGTTCTTC. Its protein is CASSFGLDEQFF. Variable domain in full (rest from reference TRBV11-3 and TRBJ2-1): EAGVVQSPRYKIIEKKQPVAFWCNPISGHNTLYWYLQNLGQGPELLIRYENEEAVDDSQLPKDRFSAERLKGVDSTLKIQPAELGDSAVYLCASSFGLDEQFFGPGTRLTVL.